The sample holds many counts of the clone carrying this TCR beta chain. As yet, its antigen is unknown. V lost 6 bases to trimming and J lost 7 bases, with 28 bases between them. CDR1 MNHEY and CDR2 SVGAGI come from the germline V gene. The CDR3 runs 18 residues. These data originate in a study of CD8 T cells in ankylosing spondylitis. Overall study results and limits: Among TCR beta sequences, a motif of several highly homologous variants appeared characteristic of ankylosing spondylitis blood.

MiXCR, run by TCRdb on the 5' RACE reads, gives a single entry per CDR3 protein. The sample includes about 460,000 distinct CDR3 sequences, 5.3% seen only once; the top ten take around 3.5%. Sequences were obtained from blood, either unsorted or a sorted T cell fraction (not recorded which). This clonotype was obtained from a male donor with ankylosing spondylitis. The chain couples TRBV6-5 to TRBJ2-1; the D gene could be TRBD1 or TRBD2 (5 bases each). CDR3 sequence (DNA): TGTGCCAGCAGCTATCTACCGTCCGCCGGGACCATGCGGAATGAGCAGTTCTTC. Its translation: CASSYLPSAGTMRNEQFF.